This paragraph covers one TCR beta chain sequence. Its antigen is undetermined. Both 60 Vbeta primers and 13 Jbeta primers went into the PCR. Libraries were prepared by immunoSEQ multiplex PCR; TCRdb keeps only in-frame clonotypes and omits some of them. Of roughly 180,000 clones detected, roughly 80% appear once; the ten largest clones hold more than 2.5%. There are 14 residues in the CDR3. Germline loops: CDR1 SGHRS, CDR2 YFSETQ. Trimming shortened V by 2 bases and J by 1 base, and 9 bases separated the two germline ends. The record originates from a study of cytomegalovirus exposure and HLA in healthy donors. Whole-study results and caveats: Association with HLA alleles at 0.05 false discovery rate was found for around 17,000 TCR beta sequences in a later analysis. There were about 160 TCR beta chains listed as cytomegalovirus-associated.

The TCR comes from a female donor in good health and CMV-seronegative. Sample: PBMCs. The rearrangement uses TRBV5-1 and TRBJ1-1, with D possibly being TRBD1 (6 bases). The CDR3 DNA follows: TGCGCCAGCAGCTTAAGGGGGGGGAACACTGAAGCTTTCTTT. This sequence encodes CASSLRGGNTEAFF.